This passage covers 27 T cell receptor beta chains from one sample sequenced in a study of blood T cell repertoires in COVID-19. The method was immunoSEQ multiplex PCR; TCRdb's version includes in-frame clones alone and lacks a portion of them. The repertoire holds about 210,000 clones, with 75% to 90% as singletons. Sequenced input: peripheral blood. These receptors were taken from a woman aged 40-49 years with acute or convalescent COVID-19.

This clone was recorded once. The chain uses TRBV12-5 and TRBJ1-5; 12 bases line up with TRBD1. CDR1 LGHNT and CDR2 FRNRAP come from the germline V gene. The V and J ends lost 2 bases and 4 bases, in that order; junction bases with no gene match: 6. The length of the CDR3 is 17 residues. The CDR3 nucleotides read TGTGCTAGTGGTTTGACACTGGGACAGGGGGCGAATCAGCCCCAGCATTTT. Translating gives CASGLTLGQGANQPQHF.

V and J are TRBV3-1 (or the pseudogene TRBV3-2) and TRBJ2-5; D unclear. The CDR3 is 13 amino acids. Germline-derived CDR1 and CDR2 are LGHDT and YNNKEL (reference sequence). Trimming stripped 8 bases from V and 5 bases from J, with 15 bases between. CDR3 nucleotide sequence: TGTGCCAGCTGGCGAGCAGGCACGGAGACCCAGTACTTC. Its translation is CASWRAGTETQYF.

The chain is built from TRBV18 and TRBJ1-2, with D perhaps matching TRBD1 (6 bases). Deletions cut 5 bases from V and 6 bases from J, with 13 bases between. Germline V gene data show CDR1 as KGHSH and CDR2 as LQKENI. The CDR3 runs 13 residues. The CDR3 DNA sequence: TGTGCCAGCTCAGTCGACAGGCACGATGGCTACACCTTC. It encodes CASSVDRHDGYTF.

The V gene is TRBV20-1, the J gene TRBJ2-1; 10 nucleotides line up with TRBD2. J lost 3 bases, V lost 3 bases, and 5 bases had no gene match. CDR1 is DFQATT, CDR2 SNEGSKA, per germline (reference sequence). This CDR3 spans 15 amino acids. The CDR3 sequence: CSASPPSGGYNEQFF. The DNA of the CDR3 is TGCAGTGCTAGTCCCCCTAGCGGGGGCTACAATGAGCAGTTCTTC.

This clone was seen once. The chain joins TRBV19 to TRBJ1-5; D unresolved. Germline values: CDR1 LNHDA, CDR2 SQIVND (reference sequence). The CDR3 is 16 amino acids. V lost 0 bases to trimming and J lost 4 bases, with 13 bases between them. The CDR3 coding sequence is TGTGCCAGTAGTATAGAGTATGGAGGGAAGAATCAGCCCCAGCATTTT. The encoded protein is CASSIEYGGKNQPQHF.

J is TRBJ2-3 and V is TRBV5-1; D may be TRBD2 (6 bases). Germline V CDR1 and CDR2: SGHRS, YFSETQ. The CDR3 has 15 amino acids. V lost 0 bases and J lost 6, with 14 bases in between. CDR3 amino acids: CASSLVSQGGDTQYF. The DNA for the CDR3 is TGCGCCAGCAGCTTGGTAAGCCAGGGAGGCGATACGCAGTATTTT.

J is TRBJ1-2 and V is TRBV7-8, with D possibly matching TRBD1 (6 bases). The germline CDR1 and CDR2 sequences are SGHVS and FQNEAQ. V gave up 5 bases and J gave up 4 bases, with 17 bases separating them. The CDR3 has 15 residues. CDR3 DNA sequence: TGTGCCAGCAGCGCGGACAGCCGGATCTTCTATGGCTACACCTTC. This codes for CASSADSRIFYGYTF.

This sequence joins TRBV10-1 and TRBJ2-1; 9 nucleotides match TRBD1. This CDR3 contains 16 residues. Germline CDR1 WNHNN, CDR2 SYGVQD (reference sequence). V shed 5 bases and J 6 bases; nucleotides not matched to a gene: 11. DNA of the CDR3: TGCGCCAGCAGTAGTTTCCGGGACAGGGCTGGCAATGAGCAGTTCTTC. It encodes CASSSFRDRAGNEQFF.

This clone was found once. The rearrangement joins TRBV18 to TRBJ1-1; a possible D gene is TRBD1 (6 bases). V shed 2 bases and J shed 2 bases, with 9 bases lying between them. CDR1 is KGHSH, CDR2 LQKENI, per germline. This CDR3 contains 14 residues. CDR3 amino acids: CASSPGGANTEAFF. Written as DNA, the CDR3 is TGTGCCAGCTCACCAGGGGGCGCTAACACTGAAGCTTTCTTT.

The chain uses TRBV9 and TRBJ1-2; TRBD1 is a possible D gene (6 bases). The V and J ends lost 7 bases and 6 bases respectively, with 16 bases between them. CDR1 is SGDLS and CDR2 is YYNGEE in the germline V gene. CDR3 length equals 13 residues. The CDR3 protein is CASGRGTNHGYTF. The CDR3 DNA sequence: TGTGCCAGCGGGCGGGGGACAAACCATGGCTACACCTTC. The variable domain in full, completed from reference TRBV9 and TRBJ1-2, reads DSGVTQTPKHLITATGQRVTLRCSPRSGDLSVYWYQQSLDQGLQFLIQYYNGEERAKGNILERFSAQQFPDLHSELNLSSLELGDSALYFCASGRGTNHGYTFGSGTRLTVV.

V usage is TRBV7-8 and J usage is TRBJ2-2; no clear D. The ends were cut back, 2 bases at V and 1 base at J, with 11 bases in the middle. Germline CDR1 SGHVS, CDR2 FQNEAQ. This CDR3 is built from 16 residues. The CDR3 nucleotides read TGTGCCAGCAGCTTAAGTCTTCCAGGGAACACCGGGGAGCTGTTTTTT. Translating gives CASSLSLPGNTGELFF.

This chain joins TRBV7-2 and TRBJ1-6; 9 nucleotides line up with TRBD1. The CDR3 length is 17 residues. Germline CDR1 SGHTA, CDR2 FQGNSA. After removal of 6 bases from V and 4 bases from J, the junction contained 10 bases not matched to a gene. The CDR3 DNA reads TGTGCCAGCAGGACTCAGACAGGGGGGTCATATAATTCACCCCTCCACTTT. Its protein product is CASRTQTGGSYNSPLHF.

The chain has TRBV5-1 and TRBJ1-1; D is undetermined. CDR3 length equals 15 residues. V was cut by 0 bases and J by 1 base, with 10 bases left in between. The germline V gene has CDR1 SGHRS and CDR2 YFSETQ. CDR3 sequence (DNA): TGCGCCAGCAGCTTGGCGGGGAAAAGGAACACTGAAGCTTTCTTT. Residues: CASSLAGKRNTEAFF.

V gene TRBV11-2 combines with J gene TRBJ1-6; 7 positions agree with TRBD1. The CDR3 is 14 residues long. CDR1 and CDR2 (germline): SGHAT, FQNNGV. The J segment lost 7 bases and the V segment lost 5 bases, leaving 5 bases of the junction unmatched. The CDR3 sequence: CASSAQGRNSPLHF. For the CDR3, the DNA is TGTGCCAGCAGCGCACAGGGGCGGAATTCACCCCTCCACTTT.

The rearrangement joins TRBV9 to TRBJ2-3; the D gene is possibly TRBD1 (6 bases). The V end lost 3 bases, the J end lost 3 bases, and 14 bases lay between the germline ends. Per the germline V gene, CDR1 is SGDLS and CDR2 is YYNGEE. The CDR3 is 15 amino acids. The CDR3 region has the DNA TGTGCCAGCAGCGGACGGACAGCTCAGACAGATACGCAGTATTTT. Amino acid sequence: CASSGRTAQTDTQYF.

J is TRBJ2-2 and V is TRBV7-3, with 7 bases identical to TRBD2. Germline-derived CDR1 and CDR2 are SGHTA and FQGTGA. This CDR3 contains 17 residues. Germline trimming cut 6 bases from V and 4 bases from J; bases unmatched to any gene: 14. CDR3 DNA: TGTGCCAGCAGTCCAAAGGGTGCGGGGGTCTCCACCGGGGAGCTGTTTTTT. This sequence encodes CASSPKGAGVSTGELFF.

V usage is TRBV7-6 and J usage is TRBJ2-1, with D possibly TRBD2 on 6 matching bases. The germline V gene encodes CDR1 SGHVS and CDR2 FNYEAQ. The CDR3 spans 15 residues. V was pared by 5 bases and J by 9 bases, with 20 bases between. CDR3 loop: CASSPGTDANGEQFF. The DNA for the CDR3 is TGTGCCAGCAGCCCTGGGACTGACGCAAACGGTGAGCAGTTCTTC.

This clone was counted once. This chain uses TRBV4-1 with TRBJ1-1; 7 bases map to TRBD1. CDR1 and CDR2 from the germline V gene are MGHRA and YSYEKL. After removal of 4 bases from V and 3 bases from J, the junction contained 11 bases not matched to a gene. The CDR3 is 16 residues long. CDR3 amino acids: CASSPGGRGLDTEAFF. In nucleotides, the CDR3 is TGCGCCAGCAGCCCTGGAGGCAGGGGGTTAGACACTGAAGCTTTCTTT.

V usage is TRBV11-2 and J usage is TRBJ1-3; D is unresolved. Germline lookup yields CDR1 SGHAT and CDR2 FQNNGV. V dropped 6 bases and J dropped 2 bases, with 8 bases sitting between them. The length of the CDR3 is 13 residues. CDR3 sequence: CASRNRAGNTIYF. The DNA for the CDR3 is TGTGCCAGCAGAAACCGGGCTGGAAACACCATATATTTT.

CDR3 nucleotide sequence: TGTGCCAGCAGCGACCGGGTTCAGCCCCAGCATTTT. Encoded protein: CASSDRVQPQHF. The chain is built from TRBV7-2 and TRBJ1-5; D is undetermined. The CDR3 contains 12 residues. The germline gives CDR1 SGHTA, CDR2 FQGNSA. Trimming took off 5 bases at V and 6 bases at J, with 8 bases between the two ends.

V usage is TRBV7-8 and J usage is TRBJ2-7; the D gene is possibly TRBD1 (6 bases). The CDR3 is 15 amino acids. V was clipped by 3 bases and J by 4 bases, with 16 bases between them. The germline gives CDR1 SGHVS, CDR2 FQNEAQ. The CDR3 DNA sequence: TGTGCCAGCAGCTTGGCGTACAGGGAAGTTTACGAGCAGTACGTC. Encoded protein: CASSLAYREVYEQYV.

The gene calls are TRBV25-1 and TRBJ2-1; 12 bases map to TRBD1. CDR3 size: 15 residues. J gave up 10 bases and V 2 bases, and 6 bases lay outside the gene matches. The V gene's germline CDR1 is MGHDK and CDR2 SYGVNS. This chain's CDR3 is CASSETGTGGMEQFF. Written as DNA, the CDR3 is TGTGCCAGCAGTGAAACCGGGACAGGGGGCATGGAGCAGTTCTTC.

This chain uses TRBV10-3 with TRBJ1-5, with 7 bases that match TRBD1. The CDR3 loop spans 13 amino acids. V lost 8 bases, J lost 3 bases, and 4 bases stayed unmatched. Germline CDR1 ENHRY, CDR2 SYGVKD. CDR3 region: CAIRTGDNQPQHF. CDR3 nucleotide sequence: TGTGCCATCCGGACAGGAGACAATCAGCCCCAGCATTTT.

This clone was counted once. This chain uses TRBV6-6 with TRBJ1-3; no clear D. CDR3 size: 14 residues. Germline V gene data show CDR1 as MNHNY and CDR2 as SVGAGI (reference sequence). The V and J ends lost 4 bases and 0 bases respectively, with 7 bases between them. The DNA of the CDR3 is TGTGCCAGCAGTTCGGGGAGCTCTGGAAACACCATATATTTT. Translation gives CASSSGSSGNTIYF.

The chain uses TRBV12-1 and TRBJ2-1; the table gives TRBD2 as D, unverified against the DNA. TRBV12-1 is classified as a pseudogene. The CDR3 has 18 residues. The CDR3 nucleotides are TGTGCCAGCAGCTTTCCCCGGTCTAGCGGGGGAGCGGAAGATGAGCAGTTCTTC. Translating gives CASSFPRSSGGAEDEQFF.

The chain is built from TRBV6-5 and TRBJ2-2, with TRBD1 matching over 10 bases. The germline CDR1 and CDR2 sequences are MNHEY and SVGAGI. The CDR3 runs 15 residues. Unmatched junction bases numbered 4, after V lost 6 bases and J lost 3 bases. CDR3 nucleotides: TGTGCCAGCAGCGGACAGGGGGGCTACACCGGGGAGCTGTTTTTT. Its translation is CASSGQGGYTGELFF.

This chain connects TRBV3-1 (or the pseudogene TRBV3-2) to TRBJ1-2; TRBD1 is a possible D gene (6 bases). V lost 4 bases and J 4 bases, leaving 19 bases between the germline ends. Germline V gene data show CDR1 as LGHDT and CDR2 as YNNKEL (reference sequence). The CDR3 totals 16 residues. CDR3 coding DNA: TGTGCCAGCAGCCCTACCCGGACAGTTTACTCCTATGGCTACACCTTC. Its translation is CASSPTRTVYSYGYTF.